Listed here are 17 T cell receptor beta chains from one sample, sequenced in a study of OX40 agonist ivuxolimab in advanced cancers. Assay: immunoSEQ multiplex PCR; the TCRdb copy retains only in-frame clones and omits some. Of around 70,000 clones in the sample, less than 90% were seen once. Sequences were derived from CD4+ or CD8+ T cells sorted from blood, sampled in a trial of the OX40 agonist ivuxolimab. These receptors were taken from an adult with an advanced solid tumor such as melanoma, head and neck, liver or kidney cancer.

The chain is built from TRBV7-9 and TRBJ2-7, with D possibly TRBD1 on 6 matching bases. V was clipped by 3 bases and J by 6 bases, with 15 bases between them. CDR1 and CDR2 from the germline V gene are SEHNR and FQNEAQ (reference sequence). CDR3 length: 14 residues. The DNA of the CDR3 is TGTGCCAGCAGCTTGGCCAGGGGAGTAGGCGAGCAGTACTTC. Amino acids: CASSLARGVGEQYF.

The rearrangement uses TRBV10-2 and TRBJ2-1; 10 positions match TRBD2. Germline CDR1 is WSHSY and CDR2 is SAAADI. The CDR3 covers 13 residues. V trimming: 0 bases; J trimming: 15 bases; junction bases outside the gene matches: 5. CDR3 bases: TGCGCCAGCAGTGAGTCAAGCGGGAGGGGTGGGTTCTTC. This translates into CASSESSGRGGFF.

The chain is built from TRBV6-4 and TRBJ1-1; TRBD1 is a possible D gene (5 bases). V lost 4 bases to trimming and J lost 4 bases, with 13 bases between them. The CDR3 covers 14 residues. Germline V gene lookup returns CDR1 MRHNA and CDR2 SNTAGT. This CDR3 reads CASSAEGYSTEAFF. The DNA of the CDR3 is TGTGCCAGCAGTGCTGAGGGGTATAGCACTGAAGCTTTCTTT.

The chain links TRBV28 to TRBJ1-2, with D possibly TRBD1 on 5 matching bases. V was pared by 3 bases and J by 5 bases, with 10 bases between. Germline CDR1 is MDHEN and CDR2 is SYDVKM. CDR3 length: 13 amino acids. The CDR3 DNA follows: TGTGCCAGCAGTTTCAGTAGGGGTTATGGCTACACCTTC. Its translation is CASSFSRGYGYTF.

The CDR3, as DNA: TGTGCCAGTAGTGACCCCTACAATGAGCAGTTCTTC. The encoded protein is CASSDPYNEQFF. V is TRBV19 and J is TRBJ2-1; D unclear. V shed 5 bases and J shed 2 bases, with 4 bases lying between them. Per the germline V gene, CDR1 is LNHDA and CDR2 is SQIVND (reference sequence). CDR3 size: 12 residues.

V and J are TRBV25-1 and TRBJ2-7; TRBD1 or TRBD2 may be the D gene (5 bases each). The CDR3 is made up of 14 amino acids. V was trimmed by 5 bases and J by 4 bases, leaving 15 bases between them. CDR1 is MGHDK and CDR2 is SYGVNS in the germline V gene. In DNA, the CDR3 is TGTGCCAGCAGTAGGCAGGGTCCGGGATACGAGCAGTACTTC. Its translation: CASSRQGPGYEQYF.

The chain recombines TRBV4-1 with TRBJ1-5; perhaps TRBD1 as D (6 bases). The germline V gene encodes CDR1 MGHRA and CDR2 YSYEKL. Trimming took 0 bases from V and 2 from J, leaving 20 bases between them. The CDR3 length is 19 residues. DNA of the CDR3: TGCGCCAGCAGCCAAGATGGAAGGGGGGGCGTAGGTGGCAATCAGCCCCAGCATTTT. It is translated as CASSQDGRGGVGGNQPQHF.

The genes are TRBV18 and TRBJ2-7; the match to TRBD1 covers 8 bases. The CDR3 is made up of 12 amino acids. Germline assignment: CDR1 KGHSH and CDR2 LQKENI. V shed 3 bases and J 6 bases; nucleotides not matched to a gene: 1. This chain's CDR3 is CASSPGQGEQYF. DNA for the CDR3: TGTGCCAGCTCACCCGGACAGGGCGAGCAGTACTTC.

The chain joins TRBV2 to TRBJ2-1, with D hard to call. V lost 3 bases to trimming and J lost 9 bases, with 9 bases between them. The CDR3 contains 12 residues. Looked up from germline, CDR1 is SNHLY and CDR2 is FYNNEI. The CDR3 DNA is TGTGCCAGCAGTGACCGCTCCGGTGAGCAGTTCTTC. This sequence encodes CASSDRSGEQFF.

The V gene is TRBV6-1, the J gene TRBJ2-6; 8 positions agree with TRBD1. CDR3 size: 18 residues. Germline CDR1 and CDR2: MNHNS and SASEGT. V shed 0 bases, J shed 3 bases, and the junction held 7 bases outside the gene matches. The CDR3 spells CASSEAQGRGLGANVLTF. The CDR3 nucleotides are TGTGCCAGCAGTGAAGCGCAAGGCAGGGGGCTTGGGGCCAACGTCCTGACTTTC.

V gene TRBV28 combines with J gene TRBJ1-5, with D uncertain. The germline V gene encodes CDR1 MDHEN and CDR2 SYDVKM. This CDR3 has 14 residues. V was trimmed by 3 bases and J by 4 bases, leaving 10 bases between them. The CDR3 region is CASSLSPGNQPQHF. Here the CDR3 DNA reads TGTGCCAGCAGTTTGTCGCCGGGTAATCAGCCCCAGCATTTT.

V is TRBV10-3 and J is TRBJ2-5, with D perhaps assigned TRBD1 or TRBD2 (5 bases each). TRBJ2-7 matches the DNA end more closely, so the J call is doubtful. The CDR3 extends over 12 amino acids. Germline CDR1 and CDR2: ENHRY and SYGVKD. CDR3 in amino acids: CAIGGGSYEQYF. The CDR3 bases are TGTGCCATCGGTGGGGGTTCCTACGAGCAGTACTTC.

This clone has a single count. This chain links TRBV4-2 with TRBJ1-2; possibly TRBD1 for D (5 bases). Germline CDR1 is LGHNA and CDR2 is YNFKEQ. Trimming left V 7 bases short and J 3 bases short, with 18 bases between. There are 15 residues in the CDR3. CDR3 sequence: CASTREAGSDYGYTF. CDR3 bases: TGTGCCAGCACCCGGGAGGCAGGGAGCGACTATGGCTACACCTTC.

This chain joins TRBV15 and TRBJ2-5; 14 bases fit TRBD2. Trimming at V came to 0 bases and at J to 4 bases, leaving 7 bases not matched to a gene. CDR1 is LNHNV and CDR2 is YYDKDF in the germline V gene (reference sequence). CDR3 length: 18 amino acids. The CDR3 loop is CATSREVFGTSGRETQYF. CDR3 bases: TGTGCCACCAGCAGAGAGGTTTTCGGGACTAGCGGGAGAGAGACCCAGTACTTC.

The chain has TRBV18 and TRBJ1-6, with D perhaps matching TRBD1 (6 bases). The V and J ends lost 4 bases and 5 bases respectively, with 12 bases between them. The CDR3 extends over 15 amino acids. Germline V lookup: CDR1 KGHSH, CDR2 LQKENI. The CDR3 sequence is CASSHGQQDNSPLHF. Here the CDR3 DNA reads TGTGCCAGCTCACACGGACAGCAGGATAATTCACCCCTCCACTTT.

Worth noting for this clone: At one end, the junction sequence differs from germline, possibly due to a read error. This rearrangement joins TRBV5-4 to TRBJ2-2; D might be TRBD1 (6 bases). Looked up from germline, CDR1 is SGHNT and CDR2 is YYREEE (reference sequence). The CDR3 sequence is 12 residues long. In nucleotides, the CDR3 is TGTGCCAGCAGCTTGGATTTGGGGGCGGCCCTTTTT. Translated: CASSLDLGAALF.

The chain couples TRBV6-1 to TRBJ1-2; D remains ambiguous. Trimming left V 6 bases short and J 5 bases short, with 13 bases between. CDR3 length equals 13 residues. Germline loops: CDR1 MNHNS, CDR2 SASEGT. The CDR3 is CASRPLWGYGYTF. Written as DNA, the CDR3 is TGTGCCAGCAGGCCGTTGTGGGGATATGGCTACACCTTC.